The T cell receptor (beta chain) described here comes from a study of T-cell memory formation after mild COVID-19. Study overall: Clustering of TCRs was largely donor specific.

The V gene's germline CDR1 is SEHNR and CDR2 FQNEAQ (reference sequence). The CDR3 extends over 15 amino acids. Trimming left V 5 bases short and J 3 bases short, with 17 bases between. Points from the study as a whole: The main location of contracting CD4+ clones was CM and EM, and that of contracting CD8+ clones was EMRA.

There are a few counts of this clonotype. Its specificity is not known. It was 5'RACE with constant-segment primers that produced the TCR alpha and TCR beta cDNA libraries, which carried sample barcodes and UMIs. Via MiXCR, TCRdb re-called the 5' RACE reads, giving one row per CDR3 protein. Counted here are roughly 380,000 distinct CDR3 sequences, around 27% occurring once; the ten biggest clones make up 13%. This chain uses TRBV7-9 with TRBJ2-7, with D possibly being TRBD2 (6 bases). This clonotype was obtained from an adult woman who had mild COVID-19 (a few samples of this study predate the infection). Cell type and time point are not known. The sequencing input was PBMCs or a T cell subset sorted from them (not recorded which). CDR3 protein: CASSVTGTAGYEQYF. The CDR3, as DNA: TGTGCCAGCAGCGTCACCGGCACAGCGGGCTACGAGCAGTACTTC.